Below, one T cell receptor beta chain is given with its context. CDR3 size: 15 residues. Germline CDR1 is SEHNR and CDR2 is FQNEAQ (reference sequence). V lost 1 base, J lost 5 bases, and 4 bases stayed unmatched. Using immunoSEQ multiplex PCR, the repertoire was profiled, and TCRdb retains in-frame clones only, with some absent. Of about 42,000 clones in the sample, roughly 92% are singletons; the top ten hold approximately 3.6%. These data belong to a study of tissue T cells after allogeneic stem cell transplantation. The receptor was isolated from a woman aged 35 to 69 who later had graft-versus-host disease after an allogeneic stem cell transplant. This chain links TRBV7-9 with TRBJ2-1; TRBD2 agrees at 8 bases. The source material was blood, sampled before transplantation. The CDR3 here is CASSLGLAPHNEQFF. The CDR3, as DNA: TGTGCCAGCAGCTTAGGACTAGCGCCACACAATGAGCAGTTCTTC.